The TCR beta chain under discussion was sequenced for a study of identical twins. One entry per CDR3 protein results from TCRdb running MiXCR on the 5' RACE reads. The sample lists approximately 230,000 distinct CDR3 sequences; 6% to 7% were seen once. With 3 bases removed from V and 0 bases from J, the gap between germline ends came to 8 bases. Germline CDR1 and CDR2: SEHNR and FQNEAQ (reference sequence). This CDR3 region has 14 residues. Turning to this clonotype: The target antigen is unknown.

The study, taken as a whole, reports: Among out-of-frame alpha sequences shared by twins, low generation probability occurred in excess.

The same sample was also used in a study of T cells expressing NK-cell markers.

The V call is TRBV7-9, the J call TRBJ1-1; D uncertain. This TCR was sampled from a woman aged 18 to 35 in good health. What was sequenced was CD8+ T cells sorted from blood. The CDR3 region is CASSFTGLNTEAFF. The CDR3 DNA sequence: TGTGCCAGCAGCTTTACGGGGTTGAACACTGAAGCTTTCTTT. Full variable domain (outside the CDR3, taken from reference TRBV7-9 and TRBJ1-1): DTGVSQNPRHKITKRGQNVTFRCDPISEHNRLYWYRQTLGQGPEFLTYFQNEAQLEKSRLLSDRFSAERPKGSFSTLEIQRTEQGDSAMYLCASSFTGLNTEAFFGQGTRLTVV.